The clone carrying this T cell receptor (beta chain) showed up just once. The CDR3 has 18 residues. The germline V gene encodes CDR1 SGHTA and CDR2 FQGTGA. V was clipped by 5 bases and J by 0 bases, with 17 bases between them. The data stem from a study of blood T cell repertoires in COVID-19. Repertoires were generated with immunoSEQ multiplex PCR, while TCRdb's copy carries only in-frame clones and drops some. The table shows some 93,000 clones, with roughly three quarters occurring only once. The receptor was isolated from a human donor in a cohort sampled during active COVID-19. This chain links TRBV7-3 with TRBJ2-6, with D perhaps matching TRBD1 (6 bases). Sequenced: peripheral blood. The DNA of the CDR3 is TGTGCCAGCAGCCCTCGACAGGAACCTATCTCTGGGGCCAACGTCCTGACTTTC. Amino acids: CASSPRQEPISGANVLTF. Looking up the rest from reference TRBV7-3 and TRBJ2-6 gives the full variable domain: GAGVSQTPSNKVTEKGKYVELRCDPISGHTALYWYRQSLGQGPEFLIYFQGTGAADDSGLPNDRFFAVRPEGSVSTLKIQRTERGDSAVYLCASSPRQEPISGANVLTFGAGSRLTVL.